A selection of T cell receptor beta chains follows, all from one sample in a study of T-cell reconstitution after alpha-beta-depleted transplantation in children. TCRdb reprocessed the PCR reads via MiXCR and lists one record per CDR3 protein. In the table there are 350,000 to 400,000 distinct CDR3 sequences, about an eighth of which are singletons. Sample: PBMCs, taken from the stem cell graft. The receptor source for this set is a human donor who donated a stem cell graft to a child with Fanconi anemia. Each CDR3 is given with its conserved first and last residue. D genes are given only for firm matches. Not all rows give a size; the values are once, few, many and, for expanded clones, a class.

-	TRBV5-6	-	TRBJ1-6	CASSSTRANSPLHF	TGTGCCAGCAGCTCGACCCGGGCGAATTCACCCCTCCACTTT
TRBD1	TRBV27	-	TRBJ2-5	CASGTGSETQYF	TGTGCCAGCGGGACAGGGTCGGAGACCCAGTACTTC
-	TRBV12-3/TRBV12-4	-	TRBJ1-2	CASFGANGYTF	TGTGCCAGCTTCGGGGCAAATGGCTACACCTTC
-	TRBV29-1	many	TRBJ2-2	CSVEEGPSTGELFF	TGCAGCGTTGAGGAGGGGCCCTCCACCGGGGAGCTGTTTTTT
-	TRBV7-8	-	TRBJ2-6	CASNLRTGANVLTF	TGTGCCAGCAACTTGAGGACTGGGGCCAACGTCCTGACTTTC
-	TRBV10-3	many	TRBJ1-2	CAISRDIANYGYTF	TGTGCCATCAGCCGGGACATCGCTAACTATGGCTACACCTTC
TRBD1	TRBV11-2	-	TRBJ2-7	CASSYNAGGYYEQYF	TGTGCCAGCAGCTATAACGCAGGGGGTTACTACGAGCAGTACTTC
-	TRBV5-5	few	TRBJ2-3	CASSDWDGDTQYF	TGTGCCAGCAGCGACTGGGATGGGGATACGCAGTATTTT
TRBD1	TRBV7-2	-	TRBJ1-5	CASSIQHGTGSTQHF	TGTGCCAGCAGCATCCAACATGGGACAGGGAGCACCCAGCATTTT
-	TRBV4-2	-	TRBJ2-7	CASSQELASYEQYF	TGTGCCAGCAGCCAAGAGCTAGCCTCCTACGAGCAGTACTTC
-	TRBV7-6	few	TRBJ1-1	CASGHLNTEAFF	TGTGCCAGCGGACACCTGAACACTGAAGCTTTCTTT
TRBD2	TRBV2	-	TRBJ2-7	CASGTSGTRSYEQYF	TGTGCCAGCGGCACATCCGGGACTAGATCCTACGAGCAGTACTTC
-	TRBV5-6	few	TRBJ1-1	CASSEQLNTEAFF	TGTGCCAGCAGCGAACAGCTGAACACTGAAGCTTTCTTT
TRBD1	TRBV27	-	TRBJ1-2	CASSSLATGGQGYTF	TGTGCCAGCAGTTCGCTCGCTACAGGGGGCCAGGGCTACACCTTC
-	TRBV6-2/TRBV6-3	many	TRBJ1-1	CASSYSFSAFF	TGTGCCAGCAGTTACTCGTTCTCGGCTTTCTTT
-	TRBV5-1	many	TRBJ1-3	CASSLDGAGSGNTIYF	TGCGCCAGCAGCTTGGACGGAGCGGGGTCTGGAAACACCATATATTTT
TRBD2	TRBV4-3	many	TRBJ2-1	CASSQSLAGGLISYNEQFF	TGCGCCAGCAGCCAATCACTAGCGGGGGGACTAATCTCCTACAATGAGCAGTTCTTC
-	TRBV5-6	-	TRBJ2-2	CASRKGTANTGELFF	TGTGCCAGCAGGAAAGGGACGGCGAACACCGGGGAGCTGTTTTTT
-	TRBV7-2	-	TRBJ2-5	CASSSRQVETQYF	TGTGCCAGCAGCTCACGACAGGTGGAGACCCAGTACTTC
-	TRBV6-5	-	TRBJ1-1	CASSSNRVGVTFF	TGTGCCAGCAGTTCGAACAGGGTCGGTGTAACTTTCTTT
-	TRBV24-1	many	TRBJ2-2	CATSDLTGSELFF	TGTGCCACCAGTGATTTGACAGGTTCCGAGCTGTTTTTT
TRBD1	TRBV2	many	TRBJ2-7	CASSFREDRGREQYF	TGTGCCAGCAGTTTCCGGGAGGACAGGGGACGGGAGCAGTACTTC
-	TRBV27	many	TRBJ2-1	CASSSEESYNEQFF	TGTGCCAGCAGTTCTGAAGAGTCCTACAATGAGCAGTTCTTC
-	TRBV19	-	TRBJ2-1	CASSPARQPYNEQFF	TGTGCCAGTTCCCCCGCGCGACAGCCCTACAATGAGCAGTTCTTC
-	TRBV2	once	TRBJ1-5	CASSEIREGQPQHF	TGTGCCAGCAGTGAAATCCGGGAGGGCCAGCCCCAGCATTTT
-	TRBV7-2	many	TRBJ1-6	CASSWGEVRNNSPLHF	TGTGCCAGCAGCTGGGGGGAGGTTCGAAATAATTCACCCCTCCACTTT
-	TRBV2	few	TRBJ2-3	CASSVKSTQYF	TGTGCCAGCAGTGTGAAGAGTACGCAGTATTTT
TRBD1	TRBV5-1	few	TRBJ1-3	CASKRTGASGNTIYF	TGCGCCAGCAAGAGGACAGGGGCCTCTGGAAACACCATATATTTT
-	TRBV5-1	-	TRBJ2-6	CASSLDVPTGANVLTF	TGCGCCAGCAGCTTGGATGTACCCACTGGGGCCAACGTCCTGACTTTC
-	TRBV20-1	few	TRBJ1-3	CSAPLGRNTIYF	TGCAGTGCCCCTCTGGGGAGAAACACCATATATTTT
TRBD1	TRBV7-9	many	TRBJ2-7	CASSSDRVVYEQYF	TGTGCCAGCAGCTCGGACAGGGTAGTGTACGAGCAGTACTTC
-	TRBV9	many	TRBJ2-2	CASSPGQTYTGELFF	TGTGCCAGCAGCCCAGGACAGACTTACACCGGGGAGCTGTTTTTT
-	TRBV6-2/TRBV6-3	-	TRBJ1-6	CASSWGHRRSSYNSPLHF	TGTGCCAGCAGTTGGGGACACCGCCGGAGCTCCTATAATTCACCCCTCCACTTT
-	TRBV3-1	-	TRBJ2-1	CASSQGASNNEQFF	TGTGCCAGCAGCCAAGGGGCCAGTAACAATGAGCAGTTCTTC
-	TRBV6-1	-	TRBJ2-2	CASRRGSTGELFF	TGTGCCAGCAGGCGGGGTTCCACCGGGGAGCTGTTTTTT
-	TRBV5-4	many	TRBJ2-1	CASSLERNEQFF	TGTGCCAGCAGCTTGGAGCGCAATGAGCAGTTCTTC
-	TRBV28	many	TRBJ1-2	CASSFGGNGYGYTF	TGTGCCAGCAGTTTCGGGGGGAACGGCTATGGCTACACCTTC
-	TRBV25-1	few	TRBJ1-5	CASSEPGNQPQHF	TGTGCCAGCAGTGAACCAGGCAATCAGCCCCAGCATTTT
TRBD1	TRBV9	few	TRBJ2-2	CASSVTGGNTGELFF	TGTGCCAGCAGCGTGACAGGGGGGAACACCGGGGAGCTGTTTTTT
-	TRBV3-1	-	TRBJ2-2	CASSPRVTPGNTGELFF	TGTGCCAGCAGCCCCCGGGTCACGCCGGGAAACACCGGGGAGCTGTTTTTT
-	TRBV10-3	many	TRBJ1-6	CAISEIGSNSPLHF	TGTGCCATCAGTGAGATAGGCAGCAATTCACCCCTCCACTTT
-	TRBV5-1	-	TRBJ2-4	CASSLASKNILYF	TGCGCCAGCAGCTTGGCCTCGAAAAACATTCTGTACTTC